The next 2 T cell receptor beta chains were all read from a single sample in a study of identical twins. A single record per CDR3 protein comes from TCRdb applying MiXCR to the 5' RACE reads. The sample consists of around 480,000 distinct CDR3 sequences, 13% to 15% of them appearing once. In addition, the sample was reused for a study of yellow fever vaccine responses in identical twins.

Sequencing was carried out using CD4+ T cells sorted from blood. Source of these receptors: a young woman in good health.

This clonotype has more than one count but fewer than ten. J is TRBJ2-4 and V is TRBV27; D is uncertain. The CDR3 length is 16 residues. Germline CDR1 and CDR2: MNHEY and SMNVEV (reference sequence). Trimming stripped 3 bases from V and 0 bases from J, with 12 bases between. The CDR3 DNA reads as TGTGCCAGCAGTTTTGAAGGGAAACTAGCCAAAAACATTCAGTACTTC. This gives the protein CASSFEGKLAKNIQYF.

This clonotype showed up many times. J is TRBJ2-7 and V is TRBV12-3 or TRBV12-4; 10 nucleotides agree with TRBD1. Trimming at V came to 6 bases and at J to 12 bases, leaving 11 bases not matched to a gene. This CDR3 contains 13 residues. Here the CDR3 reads CASSDRGRGKWYF. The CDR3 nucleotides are TGTGCCAGCAGCGACAGGGGGCGAGGAAAGTGGTACTTC.